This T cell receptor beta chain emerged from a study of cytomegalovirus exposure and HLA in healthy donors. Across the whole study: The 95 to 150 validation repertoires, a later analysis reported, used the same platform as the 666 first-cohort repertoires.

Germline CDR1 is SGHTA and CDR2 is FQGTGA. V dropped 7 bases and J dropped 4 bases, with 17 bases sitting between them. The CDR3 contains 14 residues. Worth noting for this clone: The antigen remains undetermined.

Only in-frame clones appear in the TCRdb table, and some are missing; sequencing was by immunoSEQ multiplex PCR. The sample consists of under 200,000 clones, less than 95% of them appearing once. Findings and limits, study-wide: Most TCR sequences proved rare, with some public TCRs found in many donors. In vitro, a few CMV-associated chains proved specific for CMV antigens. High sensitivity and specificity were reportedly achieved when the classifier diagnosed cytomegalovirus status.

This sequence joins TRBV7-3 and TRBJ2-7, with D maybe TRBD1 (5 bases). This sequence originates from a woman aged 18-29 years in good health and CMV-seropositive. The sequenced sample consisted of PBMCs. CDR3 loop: CASTPSRRGYEQYF. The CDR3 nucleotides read TGTGCCAGCACCCCCTCTAGAAGGGGATACGAGCAGTACTTC.